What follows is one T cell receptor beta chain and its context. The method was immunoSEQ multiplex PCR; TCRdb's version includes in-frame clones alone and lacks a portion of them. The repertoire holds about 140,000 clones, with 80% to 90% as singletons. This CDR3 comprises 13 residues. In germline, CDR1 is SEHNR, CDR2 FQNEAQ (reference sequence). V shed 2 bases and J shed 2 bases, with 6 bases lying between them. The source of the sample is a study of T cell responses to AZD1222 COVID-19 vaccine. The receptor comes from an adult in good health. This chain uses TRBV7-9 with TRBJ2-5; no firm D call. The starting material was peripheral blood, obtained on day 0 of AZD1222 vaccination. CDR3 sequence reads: CASSLTAQETQYF. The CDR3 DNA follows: TGTGCCAGCAGCTTAACAGCACAAGAGACCCAGTACTTC.